The present T cell receptor (beta chain) was sequenced within a study of CD8 T cells in Susac syndrome. The length of the CDR3 is 15 residues. Trimming removed 1 base at V and 1 base at J, with 11 bases between. CDR1 and CDR2 (germline): PRHDT, FYEKMQ (reference sequence). Reverse transcription of about 0.5 to 1 ug RNA used random hexamers. Amplification of the TCR beta CDR3 was carried out by immunoSEQ multiplex PCR, which spanned a total of 54 Vbeta and 13 Jbeta segments. TCRdb used MiXCR to reprocess the immunoSEQ multiplex PCR reads, holding one entry per CDR3 protein. The sample consists of about 66,000 distinct CDR3 sequences, approximately 94% of them appearing once.

The sequenced sample consisted of CD8+ T cells from PBMCs. The origin of this receptor is a human donor with multiple sclerosis. The chain recombines TRBV13 with TRBJ2-7, with D perhaps TRBD1 (5 bases). The CDR3 here is CASSLEGQGSYEQYF. In DNA form, the CDR3 reads TGTGCCAGCAGCTTAGAAGGCCAGGGATCCTACGAGCAGTACTTC.